The 30 T cell receptor beta chains below were found in one sample sequenced in a study of blood T cell repertoires in COVID-19. Method: immunoSEQ multiplex PCR; TCRdb's copy keeps in-frame clones and lacks some. This table has about 140,000 clones, roughly 88% appearing once. What was sequenced was peripheral blood. The receptor source for this set is a man between 65 and 80 years old with acute or convalescent COVID-19.

The V call is TRBV6-1, the J call TRBJ2-1, with 7 nucleotides matching TRBD1. Germline trimming cut 1 base from V and 6 bases from J; bases unmatched to any gene: 3. This CDR3 contains 14 residues. Germline CDR1 is MNHNS and CDR2 is SASEGT. CDR3: CASSEGPGGNEQFF. In DNA form, the CDR3 reads TGTGCCAGCAGTGAAGGTCCAGGGGGCAATGAGCAGTTCTTC.

The V call is TRBV3-1 (or the pseudogene TRBV3-2), the J call TRBJ1-2; D is ambiguous. Germline V gives CDR1 LGHDT, CDR2 YNNKEL (reference sequence). With 5 bases removed from V and 14 bases from J, the gap between germline ends came to 18 bases. The CDR3 spans 12 residues. The CDR3 DNA sequence: TGTGCCAGCAGCTACGGTCCAAAGCCCAAAACCTTC. Protein sequence: CASSYGPKPKTF.

The chain uses TRBV28 and TRBJ1-5, with D possibly matching TRBD1 (5 bases). The germline V gene has CDR1 MDHEN and CDR2 SYDVKM. The V gene lost 5 bases and the J gene lost 11 bases, with 22 bases spanning the gap. The CDR3 totals 15 residues. Here the CDR3 DNA reads TGTGCCAGCAGTCTCTTGCGGGGGAGGCTCCCAGCCCAGCATTTT. It specifies CASSLLRGRLPAQHF. Combining the CDR3 with reference TRBV28 and TRBJ1-5 gives the whole variable domain DVKVTQSSRYLVKRTGEKVFLECVQDMDHENMFWYRQDPGLGLRLIYFSYDVKMKEKGDIPEGYSVSREKKERFSLILESASTNQTSMYLCASSLLRGRLPAQHFGDGTRLSIL.

The chain links TRBV5-4 to TRBJ2-1; the D is unclear. The CDR3 runs 14 residues. The V end lost 0 bases, the J end lost 0 bases, and 4 bases lay between the germline ends. CDR1 and CDR2 from the germline V gene are SGHNT and YYREEE (reference sequence). The CDR3 DNA reads as TGTGCCAGCAGCTTGGGGAGCTCCTACAATGAGCAGTTCTTC. Translating gives CASSLGSSYNEQFF.

This clone was counted between two and nine times. This CDR3 reads CASSQEAGGEKLFF. The CDR3 bases are TGTGCCAGCAGCCAAGAGGCCGGGGGTGAAAAACTGTTTTTT. The V gene is TRBV6-6, the J gene TRBJ1-4, with D possibly TRBD1 on 5 matching bases. This CDR3 contains 14 residues. Germline CDR1 and CDR2: MNHNY and SVGAGI (reference sequence). V was cut by 6 bases and J by 7 bases, with 15 bases left in between.

This clone was counted only a few times. The chain recombines TRBV2 with TRBJ1-2; a possible D gene is TRBD1 (5 bases). The CDR3 loop spans 15 amino acids. Germline CDR1 reads SNHLY; CDR2 reads FYNNEI. V was trimmed by 6 bases and J by 7 bases, leaving 21 bases between them. The CDR3 coding sequence is TGTGCCAGCAGCGACCGGACAACCTCTATTTCTGGCTACACCTTC. Amino acid sequence: CASSDRTTSISGYTF. The full variable domain, its missing parts supplied by reference TRBV2 and TRBJ1-2, is EPEVTQTPSHQVTQMGQEVILRCVPISNHLYFYWYRQILGQKVEFLVSFYNNEISEKSEIFDDQFSVERPDGSNFTLKIRSTKLEDSAMYFCASSDRTTSISGYTFGSGTRLTVV.

The rearrangement joins TRBV4-2 to TRBJ2-1, with TRBD2 identical over 12 bases. V lost 1 base and J lost 9; bases outside the gene matches: 7. The CDR3 is made up of 16 amino acids. From germline, CDR1 is LGHNA and CDR2 YNFKEQ. The CDR3 region has the DNA TGTGCCAGCAGCCAAGTTACTAGCGGGAGGATTCCTGAGCAGTTCTTC. Translating it yields CASSQVTSGRIPEQFF.

In its sample, this clone was seen once. This chain uses TRBV4-1 with TRBJ2-1; 12 bases align to TRBD2. Germline-derived CDR1 and CDR2 are MGHRA and YSYEKL. V trimming: 0 bases; J trimming: 3 bases; junction bases outside the gene matches: 9. The CDR3 runs 19 residues. The CDR3 DNA reads as TGCGCCAGCAGCCAAGATAAAACTAGCGGGGGGATCCGCTACAATGAGCAGTTCTTC. This sequence encodes CASSQDKTSGGIRYNEQFF.

The V gene is TRBV6-1, the J gene TRBJ2-3, with 12 bases matching TRBD2. The V gene's germline CDR1 is MNHNS and CDR2 SASEGT. The J segment lost 1 base and the V segment lost 2 bases, leaving 7 bases of the junction unmatched. The CDR3 covers 18 residues. CDR3 nucleotides: TGTGCCAGCAGTGAACTAGCGGGAGGGCCTGCGGGCACAGATACGCAGTATTTT. Translating gives CASSELAGGPAGTDTQYF.

The rearrangement joins TRBV15 to TRBJ2-7, with 7 bases matching TRBD1. CDR1 and CDR2 (germline): LNHNV, YYDKDF (reference sequence). V shed 2 bases and J 5 bases; nucleotides not matched to a gene: 9. CDR3 size: 15 residues. The chain's CDR3 is CATSRPLTGIHEQYF. CDR3 DNA sequence: TGTGCCACCAGCAGACCCTTGACAGGGATCCACGAGCAGTACTTC.

J is TRBJ2-5 and V is TRBV10-3; 11 bases agree with TRBD2. The CDR3 is 17 residues long. V gave up 2 bases and J gave up 5 bases; unmatched junction bases: 10. CDR1 and CDR2 (germline): ENHRY, SYGVKD. Written as DNA, the CDR3 is TGTGCCATCAGTGAGCCAAACCTAGCGGGGGGCGGGGAGACCCAGTACTTC. This sequence encodes CAISEPNLAGGGETQYF.

This chain links TRBV9 with TRBJ2-1; D is perhaps TRBD1 (6 bases). The CDR3 has 13 residues. Trimming removed 4 bases at V and 9 bases at J, with 14 bases between. The germline CDR1 and CDR2 sequences are SGDLS and YYNGEE. The CDR3 DNA is TGTGCCAGCAGCCCCCAAGGGGGTTCTGAGCAGTTCTTC. Encoded protein: CASSPQGGSEQFF.

The chain employs TRBV7-9 and TRBJ1-6; D remains ambiguous. Germline CDR1 reads SEHNR; CDR2 reads FQNEAQ (reference sequence). V was trimmed by 3 bases and J by 5 bases, leaving 2 bases between them. This CDR3 region has 12 residues. This CDR3 is CASSFNNSPLHF. The CDR3, as DNA: TGTGCCAGCAGCTTTAATAATTCACCCCTCCACTTT.

The chain employs TRBV7-6 and TRBJ1-5; 7 bases map to TRBD1. Germline V CDR1 and CDR2: SGHVS, FNYEAQ. The V segment lost 5 bases and the J segment 2 bases; nucleotides outside the gene matches: 6. This CDR3 has 15 residues. CDR3 loop: CASSPRQGGNQPQHF. As DNA, the CDR3 is TGTGCCAGCAGCCCGCGACAGGGCGGCAATCAGCCCCAGCATTTT.

The chain employs TRBV5-5 and TRBJ1-2, with 9 bases aligning to TRBD1. V was clipped by 2 bases and J by 7 bases; unmatched bases: 15. The CDR3 has 17 residues. In germline, CDR1 is SGHKS, CDR2 YYEKEE (reference sequence). In nucleotides, the CDR3 is TGTGCCAGCAGCTTATGGATACCGGGACAGGGAGATCGTGGCTACACCTTC. Translation gives CASSLWIPGQGDRGYTF.

This chain joins TRBV19 and TRBJ2-5; 9 nucleotides match TRBD2. Germline trimming cut 0 bases from V and 1 base from J; bases unmatched to any gene: 6. This CDR3 contains 17 residues. From germline, CDR1 is LNHDA and CDR2 SQIVND (reference sequence). DNA for the CDR3: TGTGCCAGTAGTATAGATTCGGGAGCGGGGGGCCAAGAGACCCAGTACTTC. Protein: CASSIDSGAGGQETQYF.

The J gene is TRBJ1-2, the V gene TRBV6-5, with a weak D call TRBD1 (5 bases). V gave up 3 bases and J gave up 6 bases, with 8 bases separating them. The CDR3 contains 12 residues. Germline V lookup: CDR1 MNHEY, CDR2 SVGAGI. CDR3 sequence: CASSYGGNGYTF. CDR3 nucleotides: TGTGCCAGCAGTTATGGGGGGAATGGCTACACCTTC.

This chain joins TRBV6-5 and TRBJ1-6, with D maybe TRBD1 (5 bases). This CDR3 has 15 residues. Per the germline V gene, CDR1 is MNHEY and CDR2 is SVGAGI. V was trimmed by 3 bases and J by 8 bases, leaving 14 bases between them. CDR3 coding DNA: TGTGCCAGCAGTTATTCTAGGGGCGAAGATTCACCCCTCCACTTT. Translation: CASSYSRGEDSPLHF.

This chain joins TRBV6-5 and TRBJ1-5; no clear D. Trimming removed 0 bases from V and 1 base from J, with 7 bases in between. Germline CDR1 and CDR2: MNHEY and SVGAGI. CDR3 length: 15 residues. The CDR3: CASSYSSRSNQPQHF. CDR3 sequence (DNA): TGTGCCAGCAGTTACTCGAGTCGGAGCAATCAGCCCCAGCATTTT.

The CDR3 DNA reads TGTGCCATCAGTGCCGGGACAGCATCCTACGAGCAGTACTTC. It encodes CAISAGTASYEQYF. This chain uses TRBV10-3 with TRBJ2-7, with TRBD1 matching 7 bases. Germline CDR1 is ENHRY and CDR2 is SYGVKD. The length of the CDR3 is 14 residues. Trimming took 4 bases from V and 1 from J; bases not matched to a gene: 4.

The chain combines TRBV29-1 with TRBJ1-2, with D tentatively TRBD1 (6 bases). CDR3 length: 11 amino acids. Trimming shortened V by 7 bases and J by 6 bases, and 12 bases separated the two germline ends. Germline lookup yields CDR1 SQVTM and CDR2 ANQGSEA. CDR3 coding DNA: TGCAGCGCCCTGACAGGCGATGGCTACACCTTC. Amino acid sequence: CSALTGDGYTF.

V gene TRBV28 combines with J gene TRBJ1-5, with D possibly matching TRBD1 (6 bases). Deletions cut 3 bases from V and 6 bases from J, with 12 bases between. The CDR3 has 14 residues. Germline V lookup: CDR1 MDHEN, CDR2 SYDVKM. The CDR3: CASSFSGTRQPQHF. CDR3 DNA sequence: TGTGCCAGCAGTTTTTCAGGGACACGTCAGCCCCAGCATTTT.

This chain uses TRBV19 with TRBJ1-4, with 9 positions matching TRBD1. CDR3 length equals 17 residues. The junction had 14 bases not matched to a gene; V was cut back by 4 bases and J by 8 bases. Looked up from germline, CDR1 is LNHDA and CDR2 is SQIVND (reference sequence). CDR3 nucleotide sequence: TGTGCCAGTAGTAATCGGTATGGGGGACAGGGCCGAGAAAAACTGTTTTTT. Protein: CASSNRYGGQGREKLFF. Together with reference TRBV19 and TRBJ1-4, the CDR3 gives the full variable domain: DGGITQSPKYLFRKEGQNVTLSCEQNLNHDAMYWYRQDPGQGLRLIYYSQIVNDFQKGDIAEGYSVSREKKESFPLTVTSAQKNPTAFYLCASSNRYGGQGREKLFFGSGTQLSVL.

This sequence joins TRBV10-3 and TRBJ1-2, with TRBD1 matching over 9 bases. Trimming took 1 base from V and 8 from J; bases not matched to a gene: 5. CDR1 ENHRY and CDR2 SYGVKD come from the germline V gene. The CDR3 loop spans 14 amino acids. The CDR3 protein is CAISEWRQGDGYTF. The CDR3 region has the DNA TGTGCCATCAGTGAGTGGAGACAGGGGGACGGCTACACCTTC.

This clone was detected once. This chain connects TRBV19 to TRBJ2-7, with D tentatively TRBD1 (6 bases). Germline loops: CDR1 LNHDA, CDR2 SQIVND (reference sequence). This CDR3 spans 15 amino acids. Trimming pared 0 bases from V and 4 bases from J, leaving 13 bases between. The CDR3 DNA follows: TGTGCCAGTAGTATAGATGGGAGACAGGTTTACGAGCAGTACTTC. Translation gives CASSIDGRQVYEQYF.

This clone appeared a single time. The rearrangement joins TRBV9 to TRBJ2-5; a weak D match, TRBD1 (6 bases). V lost 5 bases to trimming and J lost 0 bases, with 20 bases between them. CDR1 is SGDLS and CDR2 is YYNGEE in the germline V gene. The CDR3 length is 17 residues. CDR3 DNA sequence: TGTGCCAGCAGTCCCGATCGACGGACAGAGTACCAAGAGACCCAGTACTTC. Translation gives CASSPDRRTEYQETQYF.

The V and J genes are TRBV5-1 and TRBJ2-2; D is unclear. V lost 2 bases and J 0 bases, leaving 11 bases between the germline ends. In germline, CDR1 is SGHRS, CDR2 YFSETQ. The CDR3 extends over 16 amino acids. The CDR3 region has the DNA TGCGCCAGCAGCTTCCGAGGTGGTACGAACACCGGGGAGCTGTTTTTT. This encodes CASSFRGGTNTGELFF. The whole variable domain, filled in from reference TRBV5-1 and TRBJ2-2, reads KAGVTQTPRYLIKTRGQQVTLSCSPISGHRSVSWYQQTPGQGLQFLFEYFSETQRNKGNFPGRFSGRQFSNSRSEMNVSTLELGDSALYLCASSFRGGTNTGELFFGEGSRLTVL.

This clone was picked up a small number of times. The V and J genes are TRBV9 and TRBJ2-2; 9 nucleotides match TRBD2. Unmatched junction bases numbered 8, after V lost 2 bases and J lost 6 bases. The CDR3 spans 16 residues. Germline CDR1 SGDLS, CDR2 YYNGEE. The CDR3 nucleotides are TGTGCCAGCAGCGTGATAGCGGGAGTACAAGCCGGGGAGCTGTTTTTT. Translation: CASSVIAGVQAGELFF.

The chain has TRBV12-5 and TRBJ2-7, with D possibly matching TRBD1 (5 bases). Germline CDR1 is LGHNT and CDR2 is FRNRAP. CDR3 length: 14 residues. V was shortened by 2 bases and J by 6 bases, with 14 bases between the two germline ends. In nucleotides, the CDR3 is TGTGCTAGTGGTTTGTGGGCCTCAGGGTCCGAGCAGTACTTC. The encoded protein is CASGLWASGSEQYF. Supplemented by reference TRBV12-5 and TRBJ2-7, the full variable domain reads DARVTQTPRHKVTEMGQEVTMRCQPILGHNTVFWYRQTMMQGLELLAYFRNRAPLDDSGMPKDRFSAEMPDATLATLKIQPSEPRDSAVYFCASGLWASGSEQYFGPGTRLTVT.

V and J are TRBV2 and TRBJ2-2, with a weak D call TRBD2 (5 bases). V gave up 6 bases and J gave up 5 bases, with 16 bases separating them. Germline values: CDR1 SNHLY, CDR2 FYNNEI. The CDR3 length is 15 residues. In DNA, the CDR3 is TGTGCCAGCAGAGATGAGGACTTTCGGACCGGGGAGCTGTTTTTT. Translation gives CASRDEDFRTGELFF.